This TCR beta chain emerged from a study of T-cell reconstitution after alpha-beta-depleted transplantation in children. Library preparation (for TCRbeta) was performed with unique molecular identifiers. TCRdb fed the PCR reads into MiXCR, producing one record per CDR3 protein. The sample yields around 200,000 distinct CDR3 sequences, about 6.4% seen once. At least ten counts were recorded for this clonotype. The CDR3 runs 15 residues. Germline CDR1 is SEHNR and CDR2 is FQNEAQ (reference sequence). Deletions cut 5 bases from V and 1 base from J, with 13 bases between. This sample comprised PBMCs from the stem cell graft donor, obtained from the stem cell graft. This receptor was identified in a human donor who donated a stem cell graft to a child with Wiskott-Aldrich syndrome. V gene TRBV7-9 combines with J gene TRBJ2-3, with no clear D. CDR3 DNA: TGTGCCAGCAGCGCCTGGAATGGCGGCACAGATACGCAGTATTTT. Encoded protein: CASSAWNGGTDTQYF. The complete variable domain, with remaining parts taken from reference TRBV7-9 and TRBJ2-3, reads DTGVSQNPRHKITKRGQNVTFRCDPISEHNRLYWYRQTLGQGPEFLTYFQNEAQLEKSRLLSDRFSAERPKGSFSTLEIQRTEQGDSAMYLCASSAWNGGTDTQYFGPGTRLTVL.